This T cell receptor beta chain was sequenced during a study of radiotherapy plus CTLA-4 blockade in lung cancer. V was clipped by 4 bases and J by 2 bases; unmatched bases: 5. This CDR3 is 15 amino acids long. Per germline, CDR1 LGHNA and CDR2 YSLEER. This clone was observed a handful of times. Its antigen remains unknown. Repertoires were generated with immunoSEQ multiplex PCR, while TCRdb's copy carries only in-frame clones and drops some. The table shows 85,000 to 90,000 clones, with around 72% occurring only once. General observations from the study: Best predicting response, reportedly, were early blood T cell clone dynamics, with interferon-beta. Among blood TCR repertoires after radiotherapy plus ipilimumab, tumor-derived clones expanded.

This chain joins TRBV4-3 and TRBJ2-1; 7 bases agree with TRBD1. This clonotype originated in a human donor with non-small cell lung cancer that progressed on radiotherapy plus ipilimumab. The sample was peripheral blood, taken from a patient treated with radiotherapy plus ipilimumab. The CDR3 bases are TGCGCCAGCAGCCGAGGACAGGAAACCTACAATGAGCAGTTCTTC. It specifies CASSRGQETYNEQFF.